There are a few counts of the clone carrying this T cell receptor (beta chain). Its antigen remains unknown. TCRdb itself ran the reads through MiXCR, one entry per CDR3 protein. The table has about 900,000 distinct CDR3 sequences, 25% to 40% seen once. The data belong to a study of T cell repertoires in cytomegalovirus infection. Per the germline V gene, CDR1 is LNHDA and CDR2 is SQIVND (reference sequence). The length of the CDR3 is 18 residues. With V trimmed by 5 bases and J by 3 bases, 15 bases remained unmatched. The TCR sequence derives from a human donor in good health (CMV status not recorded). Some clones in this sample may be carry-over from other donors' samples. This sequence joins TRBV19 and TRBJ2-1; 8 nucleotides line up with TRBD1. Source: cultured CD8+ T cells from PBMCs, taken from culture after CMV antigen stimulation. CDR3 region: CASSSSSPRTGFYNEQFF. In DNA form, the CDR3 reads TGTGCCAGTAGTTCCTCCTCTCCCCGGACAGGGTTCTACAATGAGCAGTTCTTC.